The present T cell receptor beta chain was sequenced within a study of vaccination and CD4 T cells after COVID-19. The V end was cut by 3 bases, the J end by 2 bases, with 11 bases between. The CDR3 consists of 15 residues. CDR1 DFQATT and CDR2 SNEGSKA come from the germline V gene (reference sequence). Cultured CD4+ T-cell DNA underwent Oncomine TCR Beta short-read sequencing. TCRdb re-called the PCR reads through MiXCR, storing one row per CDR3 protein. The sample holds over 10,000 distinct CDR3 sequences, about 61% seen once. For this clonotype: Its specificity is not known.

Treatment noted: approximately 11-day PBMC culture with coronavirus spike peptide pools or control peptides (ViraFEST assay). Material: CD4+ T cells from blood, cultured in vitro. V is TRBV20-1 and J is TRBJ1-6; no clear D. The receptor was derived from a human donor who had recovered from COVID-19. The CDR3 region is CSASRVFTYNSPLHF. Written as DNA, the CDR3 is TGCAGTGCTAGTAGGGTTTTCACCTATAATTCACCCCTCCACTTT.